The 13 T cell receptor beta chains listed next were all sequenced from one sample in a study of blood T cells in healthy people across ages. Together with a sample-barcoded 5' primer, a J-beta primer mix was included in a second PCR lasting about 6 to 11 cycles. Via MiXCR, TCRdb re-called the 5' RACE reads, giving one row per CDR3 protein. This sample has fewer than 900,000 distinct CDR3 sequences, with around 36% found just once. Sequencing input: blood. Every receptor here comes from a man between 18 and 35 years old in good health.

The V call is TRBV6-1, the J call TRBJ2-3; a possible D gene is TRBD2 (6 bases). The CDR3 has 16 amino acids. CDR1 and CDR2 from the germline V gene are MNHNS and SASEGT. V shed 2 bases and J shed 0 bases, with 12 bases lying between them. This CDR3 reads CASSELATLSTDTQYF. The CDR3 coding sequence is TGTGCCAGCAGTGAACTAGCGACTTTGAGCACAGATACGCAGTATTTT.

This clonotype was found a few times. CDR3 nucleotides: TGTGCCAGCGGTTTGGGCCTCCAAGAGACCCAGTACTTC. Its protein product is CASGLGLQETQYF. The gene calls are TRBV2 and TRBJ2-5; D gene uncertain. V shed 8 bases and J shed 1 base, with 11 bases lying between them. Germline CDR1 and CDR2: SNHLY and FYNNEI. The CDR3 is made up of 13 amino acids.

The chain couples TRBV7-3 to TRBJ2-2; TRBD1 matches at 10 bases. CDR3 size: 16 residues. The V gene's germline CDR1 is SGHTA and CDR2 FQGTGA. V shed 6 bases and J 6 bases; nucleotides not matched to a gene: 10. The CDR3 here is CASSQTTGGVPGELFF. Written as DNA, the CDR3 is TGTGCCAGCAGTCAAACGACAGGGGGCGTCCCCGGGGAGCTGTTTTTT.

The chain recombines TRBV20-1 with TRBJ2-1, with D perhaps TRBD2 (5 bases). CDR3 length: 13 amino acids. Germline-derived CDR1 and CDR2 are DFQATT and SNEGSKA (reference sequence). V was pared by 7 bases and J by 0 bases, with 10 bases between. This CDR3 reads CSVEGFSYNEQFF. CDR3 nucleotides: TGCAGTGTTGAGGGCTTCTCCTACAATGAGCAGTTCTTC.

Remarks on this clonotype: One base away lies a much larger clone, so this may be a sequencing read error. V is TRBV18 and J is TRBJ2-5; D not resolved. Germline lookup yields CDR1 KGHSH and CDR2 LQKENI. This CDR3 has 12 residues. CDR3 sequence: CAGSPLRETQYF. DNA for the CDR3: TGTGCCGGCTCACCACTCCGAGAGACCCAGTACTTC.

As concerns this clonotype: Possible read error: a much larger clone is one base away. The chain joins TRBV7-2 to TRBJ1-4; D is unclear. Germline V gene data show CDR1 as SGHTA and CDR2 as FQGNSA. Trimming left V 5 bases short and J 4 bases short, with 14 bases between. The CDR3 loop spans 15 amino acids. DNA of the CDR3: TGTGCCAGCAGCGTAAATGCCAGTTATAATGAAAAACTGTTTTTT. Translation gives CASSVNASYNEKLFF.

This clonotype was counted only a few times. The V call is TRBV25-1, the J call TRBJ1-2; TRBD1 aligns across 7 bases. Germline loops: CDR1 MGHDK, CDR2 SYGVNS. The CDR3 runs to 17 residues. The V segment lost 3 bases and the J segment 4 bases; nucleotides outside the gene matches: 14. The CDR3 protein is CASSDPPGGAGGYGYTF. The CDR3 DNA reads TGTGCCAGCAGTGACCCGCCCGGCGGGGCAGGGGGCTATGGCTACACCTTC.

This sequence joins TRBV18 and TRBJ2-1; D is ambiguous. Between the trimmed V and J ends, which lost 0 bases and 5 bases, there was a span of 8 bases. From germline, CDR1 is KGHSH and CDR2 LQKENI. The CDR3 contains 14 residues. CDR3 coding DNA: TGTGCCAGCTCACCACCGGTCATAAACAATGAGCAGTTCTTC. Translating gives CASSPPVINNEQFF. The full variable domain, its missing parts supplied by reference TRBV18 and TRBJ2-1, is NAGVMQNPRHLVRRRGQEARLRCSPMKGHSHVYWYRQLPEEGLKFMVYLQKENIIDESGMPKERFSAEFPKEGPSILRIQQVVRGDSAAYFCASSPPVINNEQFFGPGTRLTVL.

The chain couples TRBV6-5 to TRBJ2-1, with D maybe TRBD2 (6 bases). This CDR3 is built from 15 residues. CDR1 is MNHEY, CDR2 SVGAGI, per germline. V was clipped by 5 bases and J by 9 bases, with 20 bases between them. The CDR3 DNA follows: TGTGCCAGCAGTAGGGACCGAGGGGTCGGGGGTGAGCAGTTCTTC. This encodes CASSRDRGVGGEQFF.

V gene TRBV4-2 combines with J gene TRBJ2-3; D possibly matches TRBD1 or TRBD2 (5 bases each). V lost 1 base and J lost 5, with 13 bases in between. The CDR3 runs to 15 residues. CDR1 and CDR2 from the germline V gene are LGHNA and YNFKEQ. The CDR3 region has the DNA TGTGCCAGCAGCCAAGGGGCGCTGGGGGTAGATACGCAGTATTTT. Amino acids: CASSQGALGVDTQYF.

There are a few counts of this clonotype. The chain employs TRBV29-1 and TRBJ1-2; no reliable D call. The CDR3 is made up of 11 amino acids. Germline values: CDR1 SQVTM, CDR2 ANQGSEA. V gave up 7 bases and J gave up 4 bases, with 10 bases separating them. The CDR3 sequence is CSADRSYGYTF. The CDR3 DNA follows: TGCAGCGCCGACCGAAGCTATGGCTACACCTTC.

The gene calls are TRBV7-6 and TRBJ2-5, with 13 bases lining up with TRBD2. Per germline, CDR1 SGHVS and CDR2 FNYEAQ. This CDR3 has 19 residues. Trimming took 3 bases from V and 5 from J; bases not matched to a gene: 15. This CDR3 reads CASSLAGLAGAPPRETQYF. CDR3 bases: TGTGCCAGCAGCTTGGCTGGACTAGCGGGAGCCCCACCCCGGGAGACCCAGTACTTC.

CDR3 in amino acids: CASSPGQGSDTIYF. The DNA of the CDR3 is TGTGCCAGCAGTCCGGGACAGGGTTCGGACACCATATATTTT. The gene calls are TRBV12-3 or TRBV12-4 and TRBJ1-3; 9 nucleotides agree with TRBD1. The CDR3 consists of 14 residues. V lost 5 bases and J lost 8; bases outside the gene matches: 7.